This record concerns one TCR beta chain sequence. This specimen belongs to a study of monozygotic twins with inflammatory bowel disease. TCRdb reanalyzed the 5' RACE reads, giving one entry per CDR3 protein sequence and no DNA. This table holds about 160,000 distinct CDR3 sequences. Germline V CDR1 and CDR2: MDHEN, SYDVKM. This CDR3 contains 12 residues. This chain links TRBV28 with TRBJ2-3. Sequenced: blood. This sequence originates from a human donor with ulcerative colitis or Crohn's disease, or a healthy co-twin of an affected twin (not recorded which). CDR3 region: CASSSPTDTQYF.